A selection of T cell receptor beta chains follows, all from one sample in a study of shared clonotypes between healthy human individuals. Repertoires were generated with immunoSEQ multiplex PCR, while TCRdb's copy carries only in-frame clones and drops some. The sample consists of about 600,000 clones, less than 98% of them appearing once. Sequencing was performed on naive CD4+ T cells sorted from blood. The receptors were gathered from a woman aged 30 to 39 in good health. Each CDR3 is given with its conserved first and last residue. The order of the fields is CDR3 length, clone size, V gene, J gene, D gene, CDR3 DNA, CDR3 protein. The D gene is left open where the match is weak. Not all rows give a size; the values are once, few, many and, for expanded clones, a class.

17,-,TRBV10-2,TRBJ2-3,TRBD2,TGCGCCAGCACGAGAGGTCGGCTAGCGGGAATCACAGATACGCAGTATTTT,CASTRGRLAGITDTQYF
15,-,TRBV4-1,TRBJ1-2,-,TGCGCCAGCAGCCAAGACGGAAAAAGTAACTATGGCTACACCTTC,CASSQDGKSNYGYTF
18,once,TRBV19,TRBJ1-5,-,TGTGCCAGTAGCATCACACGACCGGGACTTTATAGCAATCAGCCCCAGCATTTT,CASSITRPGLYSNQPQHF
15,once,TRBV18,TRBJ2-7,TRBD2,TGTGCCAGCTCACCGGGACTAGCGGGAACCTACGAGCAGTACTTC,CASSPGLAGTYEQYF
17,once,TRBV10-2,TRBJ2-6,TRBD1,TGCGCCAGCAGTGAGCCCCTGACAGGGTCTGGGGCCAACGTCCTGACTTTC,CASSEPLTGSGANVLTF
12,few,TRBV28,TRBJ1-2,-,TGTGCCAGCAGTCTACAGGTCTATGGCTACACCTTC,CASSLQVYGYTF
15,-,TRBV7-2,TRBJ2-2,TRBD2,TGTGCCAGCGGCTGGACTAGCGGGAGGATAGGGGAGCTGTTTTTT,CASGWTSGRIGELFF
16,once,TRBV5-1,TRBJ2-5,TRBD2,TGCGCCAGCAGCTTGATAGCGCGGGAGGGCTGGGAGACCCAGTACTTC,CASSLIAREGWETQYF
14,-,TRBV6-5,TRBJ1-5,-,TGTGCCAGCAGTTACTCGAGATATTTTCAGCCCCAGCATTTT,CASSYSRYFQPQHF
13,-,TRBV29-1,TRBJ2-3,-,TGCAGCGTTGAATGGGGCCGAGGGGATACGCAGTATTTT,CSVEWGRGDTQYF
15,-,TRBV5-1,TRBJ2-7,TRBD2,TGCGCCAGCAGCTTGACTAGCGGGAATACTTACGAGCAGTACTTC,CASSLTSGNTYEQYF
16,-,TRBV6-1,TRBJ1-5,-,TGTGCCAGCAGTGAAGACCCCAGGGGTGGCAATCAGCCCCAGCATTTT,CASSEDPRGGNQPQHF
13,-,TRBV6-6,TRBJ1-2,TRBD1,TGTGCCAGCAGGGAACAGGGGGCCTATGGCTACACCTTC,CASREQGAYGYTF
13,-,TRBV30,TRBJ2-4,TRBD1,TGTGCCTGGGCGACAGGGGACAAAAACATTCAGTACTTC,CAWATGDKNIQYF
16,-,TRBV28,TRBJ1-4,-,TGTGCCAGCAGTCCACAGGGTTTTGCAACTAATGAAAAACTGTTTTTT,CASSPQGFATNEKLFF
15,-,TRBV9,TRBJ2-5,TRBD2,TGTGCCAGCAGCCCGTCGGGACTAGCGCAAGAGACCCAGTACTTC,CASSPSGLAQETQYF
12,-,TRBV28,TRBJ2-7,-,TGTGCCAGCAGTCCACCCTCCTACGAGCAGTACTTC,CASSPPSYEQYF
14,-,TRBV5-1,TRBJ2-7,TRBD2,TGCGCCAGCAGCTTGCGAACTAGCGGCTACGAGCAGTACTTC,CASSLRTSGYEQYF
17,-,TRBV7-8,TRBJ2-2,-,TGTGCCAGCAGCTTACCTATCCGGGAACCGGACACCGGGGAGCTGTTTTTT,CASSLPIREPDTGELFF
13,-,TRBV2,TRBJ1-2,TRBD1,TGTGCCAGCCGGGACAGCGCAAACTATGGCTACACCTTC,CASRDSANYGYTF
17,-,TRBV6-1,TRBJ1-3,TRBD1,TGTGCCAGCAGTGAACCTTCAGGGACAGGGGGAGAAAACACCATATATTTT,CASSEPSGTGGENTIYF
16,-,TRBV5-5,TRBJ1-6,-,TGTGCCAGCAGCTCAGCGTTGCATCTCTATAATTCACCCCTCCACTTT,CASSSALHLYNSPLHF
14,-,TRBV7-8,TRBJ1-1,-,TGTGCCAGCAGCTTAATAGCAGGCGAACTTGAAGCTTTCTTT,CASSLIAGELEAFF
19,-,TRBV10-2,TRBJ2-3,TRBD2,TGCGCCAGCAGTGAGCCGGGACTAGCGGGAGAAGGTGGGCGGGATACGCAGTATTTT,CASSEPGLAGEGGRDTQYF
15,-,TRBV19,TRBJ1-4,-,TGTGCCAGTAGTATTAGTGGCATCGCGGATGAAAAACTGTTTTTT,CASSISGIADEKLFF
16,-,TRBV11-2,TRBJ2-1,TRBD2,TGTGCCAGCAGCTTAGTTCCCTTAAGCGGGAGAGATGAGCAGTTCTTC,CASSLVPLSGRDEQFF
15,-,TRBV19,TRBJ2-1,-,TGTGCCAGTAGTATCAGCAGGGGGGCCTACAATGAGCAGTTCTTC,CASSISRGAYNEQFF
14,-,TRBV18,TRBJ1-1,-,TGTGCCAGCTCAACAAACGACGGAAACACTGAAGCTTTCTTT,CASSTNDGNTEAFF
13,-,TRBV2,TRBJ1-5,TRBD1,TGTGCCAGCAGCGGACAGGGGGAACAGCCCCAGCATTTT,CASSGQGEQPQHF
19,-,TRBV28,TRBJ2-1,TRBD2,TGTGCCAGCAGTGCAAAACCGGGACTAGCGGGAATTTGGGCTAATGAGCAGTTCTTC,CASSAKPGLAGIWANEQFF